This entry is about one T cell receptor beta chain. These data belong to a study of blood T cell repertoires in COVID-19. Study context: PBMCs, B-cell-depleted T cells, or T cells provided the cDNA or gDNA that made up the material.

Generated by immunoSEQ multiplex PCR, the TCRdb table keeps only in-frame clones and is missing some. This sample has about 240,000 clones, with 87% found just once. V lost 3 bases, J lost 6 bases, and 8 bases stayed unmatched. The CDR3 extends over 15 amino acids. Germline V CDR1 and CDR2: SGDLS, YYNGEE. The chain employs TRBV9 and TRBJ2-1, with TRBD2 identical over 8 bases. This TCR was recovered from a man aged 55 to 70 who had recovered from COVID-19. The source material was peripheral blood. The CDR3 loop reads CASSEGLAGFNEQFF. The CDR3 DNA reads as TGTGCCAGCAGCGAAGGACTAGCTGGGTTCAATGAGCAGTTCTTC.